One TCR beta chain is described in this entry. The antigen remains unidentified. The data were taken from a study of T-cell reconstitution after alpha-beta-depleted transplantation in children. Notes on the study in general: At the one-year point after transplant, T-cell counts and TCRbeta diversity were found to come mostly from T cells that had been newly produced. Expanded clones from the graft, numbering several hundred, reportedly supplied alpha-beta T cells about two months after transplant. It was surviving recipient T cells and thymic progenitors that gave some patients high TCRbeta diversity at day 60.

Researchers prepared the TCRbeta library using unique molecular identifiers, the study reports. TCRdb reprocessed the PCR reads via MiXCR and lists one record per CDR3 protein. The repertoire holds around 490,000 distinct CDR3 sequences, with approximately 10% as singletons. V lost 2 bases and J lost 2, with 11 bases in between. CDR3 size: 14 residues. The V gene's germline CDR1 is SGHRS and CDR2 YFSETQ. The TCR comes from a female patient aged 2 to 10 who had a stem cell transplant for aplastic anemia, so the T cells may come from the graft donor. The V and J genes are TRBV5-1 and TRBJ2-7, with D possibly matching TRBD2 (5 bases). Specimen: PBMCs, mostly from graft donor cells, collected 180 days after TCRalphabeta/CD19-depleted stem cell transplant. CDR3 nucleotides: TGCGCCAGCAGCTTCTTGAGGCGGGCCTACGAGCAGTACTTC. Encoded protein: CASSFLRRAYEQYF.